This T cell receptor beta chain appears in the sequencing data of a study of post-analysis software for immune sequencing data (dated by TCRdb to between 2014 and 2017). Notes on the research overall: The recorded disease courses included relapsing-remitting, secondary progressive and progressive-relapsing multiple sclerosis, and some patients had no subtype annotation. The patient repertoires were compared against approximately eleven previously published healthy control repertoires obtained from donors aged 6 to 25 years. A subset of samples was prepared in parallel using single-end sample barcoding, then pooled and co-amplified after Illumina adapter ligation. Broader findings and caveats from the paper: The multiple sclerosis patient group was slightly younger than the control group. When samples were clustered directly using the F measure, samples prepared in the same batch co-clustered strongly, which prompted a batch-effect correction. Normalized Chao1 diversity was significantly lower in multiple sclerosis patients than controls, suggesting substantial peripheral T-cell clonal expansion. Patients showed significantly higher frequencies than controls for 4 or 5 TRBV segments, among them TRBV5-6, TRBV5-1 and TRBV20-1.

In regard to this clonotype: Its antigen specificity is not known. The junction and the germline gene differ at one end; a read error may be behind it.

The library came from PCR. Instrument used: Illumina HiSeq 2500. To reduce PCR and sequencing biases, unique molecular identifiers were built into the TCR beta cDNA libraries. Approximately 500,000 cDNA molecules were obtained per 1 to 10 million input T cells, so each molecule approximated one T cell. The patient libraries were prepared and sequenced with the same protocol used for the earlier healthy control dataset. Within a given batch, samples were prepared together, multiplexed and sequenced on the same HiSeq lane. The authors' pipeline ran thus. Raw barcoded reads were processed with MIGEC, discarding single-read molecular identifier groups before consensus assembly and CDR3 extraction. VDJtools was used for post-analysis of the clonotype tables, and diversity was normalized by down-sampling every dataset to the size of the smallest sample. Repertoire overlap clustering matched CDR3 amino acid but not nucleotide sequences to correct batch-related cross-sample contamination. The public reads were reanalyzed by TCRdb: fastp trimming at Q25, MiXCR alignment, in-frame beta chains only. Merged by CDR3 protein, the rows form single entries marked with the most common genes and DNA. What appears here as the V and J calls and clone size reflects TCRdb's work, not the paper's. Within this sample are approximately 630,000 distinct CDR3 sequences, with 59% of them counted one time only. The ten largest clonotypes hold around 10% of the sample.

The germline V gene sets CDR1 to SGHAT and CDR2 to FQNNGV. The CDR3, from cysteine to phenylalanine, totals 16 residues. Only the CDR3 part of the read is kept: 48 bases, read in frame from the first base. To demonstrate the VDJtools post-analysis software, TCR beta repertoires were profiled from the peripheral blood of more than ten young patients with multiple sclerosis. The multiple sclerosis patients were children and adolescents ranging in age from 6 to 15 years. The chain is made from TRBV11-2 and TRBJ2-1, and TRBD2 matches 7 of the central bases. The TCR sequence derives from a girl aged 2 to 10 with multiple sclerosis. The sample consisted of blood. The nucleotides are TGTGCCGGCAGCGCCGTACAGCGGGGAGGCTACAATGAGCAGTTCTTC. It specifies CAGSAVQRGGYNEQFF.